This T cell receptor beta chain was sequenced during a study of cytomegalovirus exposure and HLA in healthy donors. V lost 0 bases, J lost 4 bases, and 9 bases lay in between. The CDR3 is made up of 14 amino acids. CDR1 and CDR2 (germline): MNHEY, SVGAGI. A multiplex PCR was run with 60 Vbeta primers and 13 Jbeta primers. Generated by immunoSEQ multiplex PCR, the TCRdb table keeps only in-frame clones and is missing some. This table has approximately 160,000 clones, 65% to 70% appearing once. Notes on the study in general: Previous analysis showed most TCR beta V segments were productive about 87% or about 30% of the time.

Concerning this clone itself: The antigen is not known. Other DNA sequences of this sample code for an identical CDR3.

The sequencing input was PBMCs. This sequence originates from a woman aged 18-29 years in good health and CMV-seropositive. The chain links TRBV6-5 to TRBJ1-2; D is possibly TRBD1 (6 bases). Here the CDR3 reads CASSYSSRGYGYTF. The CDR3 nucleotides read TGTGCCAGCAGTTACTCGAGCAGGGGCTATGGCTACACCTTC.